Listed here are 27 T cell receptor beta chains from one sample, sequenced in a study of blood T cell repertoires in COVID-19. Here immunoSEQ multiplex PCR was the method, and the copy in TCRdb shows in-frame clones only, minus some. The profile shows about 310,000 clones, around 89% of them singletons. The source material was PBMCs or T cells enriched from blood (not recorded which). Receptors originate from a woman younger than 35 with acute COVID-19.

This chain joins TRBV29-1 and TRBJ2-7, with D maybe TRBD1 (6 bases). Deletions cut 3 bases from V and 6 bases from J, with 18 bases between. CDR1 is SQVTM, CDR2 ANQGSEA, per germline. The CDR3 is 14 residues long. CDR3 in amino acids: CSVEGVDSRAEQYF. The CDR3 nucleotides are TGCAGCGTTGAGGGGGTGGACAGCAGGGCCGAGCAGTACTTC.

CDR3 protein: CASSSGQPSTDTQYF. CDR3 DNA sequence: TGTGCCAGCAGCTCCGGACAGCCTAGCACAGATACGCAGTATTTT. The chain links TRBV7-3 to TRBJ2-3; D possibly corresponds to TRBD1 (6 bases). Germline V gene data show CDR1 as SGHTA and CDR2 as FQGTGA. Trimming took 4 bases from V and 0 from J, leaving 11 bases between them. CDR3 length equals 15 residues.

In DNA form, the CDR3 reads TGCGCCAGCCCCTCTGGGATGGCGGGAGTTCCCTACGAGCAGTACTTC. Protein: CASPSGMAGVPYEQYF. The V and J genes are TRBV5-1 and TRBJ2-7; 7 nucleotides match TRBD2. The CDR3 is made up of 16 amino acids. Germline CDR1 and CDR2: SGHRS and YFSETQ. V was pared by 7 bases and J by 2 bases, with 15 bases of the junction left unmatched.

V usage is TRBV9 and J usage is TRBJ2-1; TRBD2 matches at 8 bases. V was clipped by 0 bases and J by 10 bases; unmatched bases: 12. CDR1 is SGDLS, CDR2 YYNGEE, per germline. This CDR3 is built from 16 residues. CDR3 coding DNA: TGTGCCAGCAGCGTAGCGCCAGCGGGAGTTCAAGACGAGCAGTTCTTC. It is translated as CASSVAPAGVQDEQFF.

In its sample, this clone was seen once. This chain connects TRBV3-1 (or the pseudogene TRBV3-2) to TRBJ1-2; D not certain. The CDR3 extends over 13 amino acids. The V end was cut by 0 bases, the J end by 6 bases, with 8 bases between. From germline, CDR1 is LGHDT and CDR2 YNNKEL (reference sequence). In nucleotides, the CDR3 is TGTGCCAGCAGCCAAGATAACAGCAATGGCTACACCTTC. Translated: CASSQDNSNGYTF.

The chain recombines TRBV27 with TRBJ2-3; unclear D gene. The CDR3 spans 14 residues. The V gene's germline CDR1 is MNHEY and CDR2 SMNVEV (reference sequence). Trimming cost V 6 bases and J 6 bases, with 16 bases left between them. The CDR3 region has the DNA TGTGCCAGCAGCCCGAACCTTGCGAGGGATACGCAGTATTTT. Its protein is CASSPNLARDTQYF.

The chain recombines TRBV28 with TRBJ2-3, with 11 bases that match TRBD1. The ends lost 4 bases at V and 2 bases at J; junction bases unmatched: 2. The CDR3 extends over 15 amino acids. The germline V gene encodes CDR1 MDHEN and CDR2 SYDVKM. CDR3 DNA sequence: TGTGCCAGCAGTTCGGGACAGGGGGACACAGATACGCAGTATTTT. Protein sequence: CASSSGQGDTDTQYF.

CDR3 loop: CASSLTGQNYGYTF. DNA for the CDR3: TGCGCCAGCAGCCTAACGGGACAGAACTATGGCTACACCTTC. The chain is built from TRBV5-1 and TRBJ1-2, with 7 positions matching TRBD1. CDR1 and CDR2 from the germline V gene are SGHRS and YFSETQ. The CDR3 sequence is 14 residues long. The trim removed 4 bases at V and 2 bases at J, leaving 5 bases unmatched.

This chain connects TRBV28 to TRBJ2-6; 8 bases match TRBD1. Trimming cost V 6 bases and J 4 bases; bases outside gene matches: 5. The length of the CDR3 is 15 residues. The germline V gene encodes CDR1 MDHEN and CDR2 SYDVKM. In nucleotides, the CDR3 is TGTGCCAGCAGGTCAGGGGGCGAGGGGGCCAACGTCCTGACTTTC. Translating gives CASRSGGEGANVLTF.

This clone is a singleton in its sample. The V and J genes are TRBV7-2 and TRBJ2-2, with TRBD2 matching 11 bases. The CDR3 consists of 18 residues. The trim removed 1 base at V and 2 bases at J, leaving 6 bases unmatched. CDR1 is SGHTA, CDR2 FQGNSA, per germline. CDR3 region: CASSLEASGRTNTGELFF. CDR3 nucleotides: TGTGCCAGCAGCTTAGAAGCTAGCGGGAGGACCAACACCGGGGAGCTGTTTTTT.

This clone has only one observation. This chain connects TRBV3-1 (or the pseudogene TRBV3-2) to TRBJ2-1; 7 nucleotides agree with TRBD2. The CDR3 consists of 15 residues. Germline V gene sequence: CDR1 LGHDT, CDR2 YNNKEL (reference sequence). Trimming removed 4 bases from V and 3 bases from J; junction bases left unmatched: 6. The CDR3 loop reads CASSLLRDYYNEQFF. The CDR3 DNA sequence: TGTGCCAGCAGCCTATTGCGGGACTACTACAATGAGCAGTTCTTC.

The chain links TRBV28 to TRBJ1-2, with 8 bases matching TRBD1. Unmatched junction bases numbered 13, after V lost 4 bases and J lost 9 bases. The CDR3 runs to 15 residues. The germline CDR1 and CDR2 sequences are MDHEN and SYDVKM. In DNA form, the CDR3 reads TGTGCCAGCAGTTCTGGCTTAGGACAGGGACCGCGCTACACCTTC. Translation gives CASSSGLGQGPRYTF.

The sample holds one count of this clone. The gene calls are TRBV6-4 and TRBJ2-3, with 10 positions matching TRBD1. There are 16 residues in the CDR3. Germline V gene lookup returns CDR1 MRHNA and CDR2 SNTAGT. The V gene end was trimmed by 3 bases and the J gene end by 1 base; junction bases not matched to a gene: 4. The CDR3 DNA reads TGTGCCAGCAGTGAACAGGGGACAGGGGGCACAGATACGCAGTATTTT. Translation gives CASSEQGTGGTDTQYF.

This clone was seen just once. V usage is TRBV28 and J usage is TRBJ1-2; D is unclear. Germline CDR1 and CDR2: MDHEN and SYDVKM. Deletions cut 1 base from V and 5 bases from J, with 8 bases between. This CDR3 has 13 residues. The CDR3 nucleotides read TGTGCCAGCAGTTTATCTGTACAATATGGCTACACCTTC. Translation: CASSLSVQYGYTF.

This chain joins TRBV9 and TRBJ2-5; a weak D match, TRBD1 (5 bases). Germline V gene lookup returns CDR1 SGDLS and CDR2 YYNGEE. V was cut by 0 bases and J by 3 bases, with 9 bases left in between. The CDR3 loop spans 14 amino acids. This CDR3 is CASSVAPGKETQYF. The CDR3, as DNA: TGTGCCAGCAGCGTAGCCCCAGGGAAAGAGACCCAGTACTTC.

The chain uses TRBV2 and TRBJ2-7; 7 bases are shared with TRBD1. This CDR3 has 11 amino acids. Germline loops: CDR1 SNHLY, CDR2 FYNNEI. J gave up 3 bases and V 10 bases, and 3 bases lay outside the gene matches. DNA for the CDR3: TGTGCCAAAAGACAGGGCTACGAGCAGTACTTC. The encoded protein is CAKRQGYEQYF.

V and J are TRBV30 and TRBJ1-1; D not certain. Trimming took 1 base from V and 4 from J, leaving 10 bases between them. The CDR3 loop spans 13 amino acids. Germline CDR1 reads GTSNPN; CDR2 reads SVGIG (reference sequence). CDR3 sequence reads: CAWSDSVITEAFF. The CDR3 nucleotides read TGTGCCTGGAGTGACAGTGTCATCACTGAAGCTTTCTTT. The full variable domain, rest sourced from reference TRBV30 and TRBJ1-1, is SQTIHQWPATLVQPVGSPLSLECTVEGTSNPNLYWYRQAAGRGLQLLFYSVGIGQISSEVPQNLSASRPQDRQFILSSKKLLLSDSGFYLCAWSDSVITEAFFGQGTRLTVV.

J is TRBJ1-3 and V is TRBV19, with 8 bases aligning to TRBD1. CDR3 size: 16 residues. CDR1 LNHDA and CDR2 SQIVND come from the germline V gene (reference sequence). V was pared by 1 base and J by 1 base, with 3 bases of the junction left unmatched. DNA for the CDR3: TGTGCCAGTAGTATAGGAGACAGGGGATCTGGAAACACCATATATTTT. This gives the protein CASSIGDRGSGNTIYF.

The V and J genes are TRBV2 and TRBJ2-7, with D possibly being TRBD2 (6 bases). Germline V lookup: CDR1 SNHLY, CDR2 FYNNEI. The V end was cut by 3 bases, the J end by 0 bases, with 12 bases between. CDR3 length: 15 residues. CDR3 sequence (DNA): TGTGCCAGCAGTGATCCTAGCGCGAGCTCCTACGAGCAGTACTTC. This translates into CASSDPSASSYEQYF.

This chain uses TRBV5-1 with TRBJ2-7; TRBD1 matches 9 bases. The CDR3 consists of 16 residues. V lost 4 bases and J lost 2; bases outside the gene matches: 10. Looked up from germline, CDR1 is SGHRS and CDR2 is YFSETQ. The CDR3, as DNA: TGCGCCAGCAGCCCCTTACCCGGGACAGGGCCCTACGAGCAGTACTTC. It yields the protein CASSPLPGTGPYEQYF.

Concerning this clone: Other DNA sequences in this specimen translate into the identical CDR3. CDR3 DNA sequence: TGTGCCAGCAGTTTAGGAACAGGGGGAAATTCACCCCTCCACTTT. This translates into CASSLGTGGNSPLHF. V and J are TRBV28 and TRBJ1-6; TRBD1 matches at 8 bases. The J segment lost 7 bases and the V segment lost 2 bases, leaving 4 bases of the junction unmatched. This CDR3 has 15 residues. The germline V gene has CDR1 MDHEN and CDR2 SYDVKM.

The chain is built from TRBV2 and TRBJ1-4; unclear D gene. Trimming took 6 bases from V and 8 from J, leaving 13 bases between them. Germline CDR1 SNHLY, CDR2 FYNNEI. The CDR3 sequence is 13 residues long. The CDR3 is CASRTGRREKLFF. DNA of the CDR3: TGTGCCAGCAGGACGGGGAGGAGAGAAAAACTGTTTTTT.

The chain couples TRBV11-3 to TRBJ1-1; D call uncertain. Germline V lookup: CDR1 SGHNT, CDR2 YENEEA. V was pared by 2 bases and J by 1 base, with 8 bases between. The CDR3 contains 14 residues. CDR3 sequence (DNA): TGTGCCAGCAGCTTACGTGGAGCGAACACTGAAGCTTTCTTT. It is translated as CASSLRGANTEAFF. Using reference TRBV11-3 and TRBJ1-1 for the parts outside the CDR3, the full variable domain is EAGVVQSPRYKIIEKKQPVAFWCNPISGHNTLYWYLQNLGQGPELLIRYENEEAVDDSQLPKDRFSAERLKGVDSTLKIQPAELGDSAVYLCASSLRGANTEAFFGQGTRLTVV.

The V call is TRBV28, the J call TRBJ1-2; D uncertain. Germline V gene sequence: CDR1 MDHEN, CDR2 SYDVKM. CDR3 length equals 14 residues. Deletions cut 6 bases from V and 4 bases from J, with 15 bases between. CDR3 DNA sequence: TGTGCCAGCAGAACGGAGGACGGAACCTATGGCTACACCTTC. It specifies CASRTEDGTYGYTF.

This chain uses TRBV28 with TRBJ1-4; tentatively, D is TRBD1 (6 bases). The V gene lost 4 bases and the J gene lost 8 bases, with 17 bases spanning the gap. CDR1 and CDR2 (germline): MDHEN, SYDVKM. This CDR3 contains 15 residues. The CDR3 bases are TGTGCCAGCAGTTCCGTGGGGGGGCGATCCGAAAAACTGTTTTTT. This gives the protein CASSSVGGRSEKLFF.

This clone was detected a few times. The CDR3 sequence is CASSLTGEGEQYF. For the CDR3, the DNA is TGTGCCAGCAGCTTAACCGGGGAAGGCGAGCAGTACTTC. This chain links TRBV7-3 with TRBJ2-7; a possible D gene is TRBD2 (5 bases). Trimming removed 0 bases at V and 6 bases at J, with 9 bases between. Germline V gene sequence: CDR1 SGHTA, CDR2 FQGTGA. The CDR3 totals 13 residues.

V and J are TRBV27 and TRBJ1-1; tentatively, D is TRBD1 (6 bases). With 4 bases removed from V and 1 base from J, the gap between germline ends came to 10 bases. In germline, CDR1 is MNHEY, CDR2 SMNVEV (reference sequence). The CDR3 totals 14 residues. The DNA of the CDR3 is TGTGCCAGCAGTTCCCCAGGGGAGAACACTGAAGCTTTCTTT. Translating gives CASSSPGENTEAFF.